This T cell receptor (beta chain) appears in the sequencing data of a study of post-analysis software for immune sequencing data. Included in the TCR beta cDNA libraries were unique molecular identifiers. TCRdb analysed the PCR reads with MiXCR anew, one entry per CDR3 protein. Of some 370,000 distinct CDR3 sequences listed, 30% to 45% were seen once; the top ten hold 10% to 15%. This clonotype was obtained from a girl aged 5-17 years with multiple sclerosis. Sequencing was done on a sample of blood.

CDR3 sequence: CASSVVERLNNEQFF. The CDR3 DNA follows: TGTGCCAGCAGCGTAGTAGAAAGGTTAAACAATGAGCAGTTCTTC. This chain links TRBV9 with TRBJ2-1; D uncertain. Looked up from germline, CDR1 is SGDLS and CDR2 is YYNGEE. The CDR3 covers 15 residues. The V end lost 0 bases, the J end lost 5 bases, and 12 bases lay between the germline ends.